This T cell receptor beta chain was profiled in a study of tumor and adjacent non-tumor tissue in lung cancer. No cell sorting was done before RNA was extracted from the tissue. Distant lung tissue was collected more than 3 cm away from the tumor edge. Donors were chemotherapy-naive, newly diagnosed lung cancer surgical patients in China, August–late 2014. Study-level results: Tumor tissue had significantly higher TCR diversity than normal lung. In normal lung, the top 100 clones were significantly more dominant than in tumor.

Three rounds of nested PCR, following a modified ARM-PCR protocol, produced the TCRbeta library. One entry per CDR3 protein, called by TCRdb with MiXCR from the multiplex PCR reads. The repertoire includes 65,000 to 75,000 distinct CDR3 sequences, 76% of them detected once, and under 45% sits in the top ten. This clonotype was counted ten times or more. As yet, its antigen is unknown. The sequence came from a man in his 60s with non-small cell lung cancer. The sample consisted of distant non-tumor lung tissue.

The CDR3 region is CASSPGQPPYEQYF. CDR3 nucleotide sequence: TGTGCCAGCAGCCCGGGACAGCCCCCCTACGAGCAGTACTTC. The chain has TRBV7-9 and TRBJ2-7, with TRBD1 identical over 7 bases. Germline V lookup: CDR1 SEHNR, CDR2 FQNEAQ (reference sequence). This CDR3 is built from 14 residues. Germline trimming cut 5 bases from V and 2 bases from J; bases unmatched to any gene: 6.